The 2 T cell receptor beta chains given below trace back to one sample, sequenced in a study of cytomegalovirus exposure and HLA in healthy donors. 60 Vbeta and 13 Jbeta primers were used in PCR. Some clones are missing from TCRdb's copy, which holds only in-frame ones; the method was immunoSEQ multiplex PCR. The sample carries about 210,000 clones, around 86% recorded once. Material: PBMCs. These receptors originate from a woman between 45 and 60 years old in good health and CMV-seropositive.

The gene calls are TRBV7-2 and TRBJ2-3, with 9 bases identical to TRBD2. The V gene end was trimmed by 7 bases and the J gene end by 4 bases; junction bases not matched to a gene: 15. This CDR3 region has 17 residues. Germline lookup yields CDR1 SGHTA and CDR2 FQGNSA. CDR3 sequence: CASTPQGGGVRADTQYF. CDR3 sequence (DNA): TGTGCCAGCACCCCTCAGGGCGGGGGGGTTCGCGCAGATACGCAGTATTTT.

There are a few counts of this clone. The chain links TRBV6-6 to TRBJ2-7; 10 bases map to TRBD1. The CDR3 extends over 13 amino acids. J was trimmed by 5 bases and V by 5 bases; bases with no gene match: 3. The germline V gene has CDR1 MNHNY and CDR2 SVGAGI (reference sequence). CDR3 loop: CASSRTGGDEQYF. The CDR3 DNA sequence: TGTGCCAGCAGTAGGACAGGGGGGGACGAGCAGTACTTC.